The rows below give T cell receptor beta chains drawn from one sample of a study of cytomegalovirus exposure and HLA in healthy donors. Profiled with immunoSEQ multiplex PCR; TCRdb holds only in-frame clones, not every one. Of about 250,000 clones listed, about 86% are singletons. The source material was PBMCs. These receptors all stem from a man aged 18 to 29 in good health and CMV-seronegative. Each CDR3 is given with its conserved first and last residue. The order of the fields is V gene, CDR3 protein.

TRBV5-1	CASSLTWDSDNEQFF
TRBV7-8	CASSLGAGLETQYF
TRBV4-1	CASSQTGSYNSPLHF
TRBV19	CASSRGPGYTF
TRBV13	CASSLAGYNEQFF
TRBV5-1	CASSAGTVSGEQFF
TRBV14	CASSHLGRMPSTEAFF
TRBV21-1	CASSKARGELFF
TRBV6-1	CASEGTANEKLFF
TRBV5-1	CASSLRPQDTEAFF
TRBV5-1	CASSADVGEYEQFF
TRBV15	CATSRSGGGRDTQYF
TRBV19	CASSPRRGGDNEQFF
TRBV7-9	CASSLDQDRNFYEQYF